Shown below are 6 T cell receptor beta chains from a single sample sequenced in a study of blood T cells in healthy people across ages. It was with a sample-barcoded 5' primer and a J-beta primer mix that a second PCR of roughly 7 to 12 cycles was run. TCRdb independently ran MiXCR on the 5' RACE reads; one entry per CDR3 protein. Altogether roughly 500,000 distinct CDR3 sequences are present, approximately 27% being singletons, with the ten largest covering about 18%. Sequencing used blood. The receptors originated from a woman between 65 and 79 years old in good health.

This clonotype was observed many times. CDR3 coding DNA: TGCGCCAGCAGCCCACGAACGGGGGGAACCGGGGAGCTGTTTTTT. Protein product: CASSPRTGGTGELFF. The chain uses TRBV5-1 and TRBJ2-2; 7 nucleotides match TRBD2. J was trimmed by 5 bases and V by 4 bases; bases with no gene match: 8. The germline V gene encodes CDR1 SGHRS and CDR2 YFSETQ. This CDR3 comprises 15 residues.

This clonotype has only a few counts. The chain uses TRBV7-2 and TRBJ1-2; D call uncertain. Germline values: CDR1 SGHTA, CDR2 FQGNSA. With 6 bases removed from V and 1 base from J, the gap between germline ends came to 12 bases. The CDR3 covers 14 residues. CDR3 amino acids: CASRPGWVNYGYTF. The CDR3 DNA reads TGTGCCAGCAGACCTGGCTGGGTTAACTATGGCTACACCTTC.

This clonotype has just a few counts. One junction end does not reproduce the germline sequence, and a read error may be involved. The chain uses TRBV7-2 and TRBJ1-5, with D uncertain. CDR1 and CDR2 (germline): SGHTA, FQGNSA. The CDR3 runs to 13 residues. Here the CDR3 DNA reads TGTGCCAGCAGCTTAGCGAACCCCACAGCCCAGCACTTT. Amino acid sequence: CASSLANPTAQHF.

This clonotype occurred a few times. The J gene is TRBJ1-1, the V gene TRBV6-2 or TRBV6-3, with TRBD1 matching over 8 bases. The ends lost 5 bases at V and 6 bases at J; junction bases unmatched: 8. This CDR3 has 14 amino acids. Germline-derived CDR1 and CDR2 are MNHEY and SVGEGT. CDR3 amino acids: CASSDRGGKSEAFF. The CDR3 DNA reads as TGTGCCAGCAGTGACAGGGGAGGGAAATCTGAAGCTTTCTTT.

This clonotype was seen only a few times. A much bigger clone sits one base away, suggesting this may be a read error. In DNA, the CDR3 is TGTGCCAGCAGCTTGGGGACCTCCTGCAATGAGCAGTTCTTC. It yields the protein CASSLGTSCNEQFF. V gene TRBV5-5 combines with J gene TRBJ2-1, with D hard to call. CDR1 and CDR2 from the germline V gene are SGHKS and YYEKEE (reference sequence). This CDR3 has 14 residues.

This clonotype was picked up a small number of times. The rearrangement joins TRBV20-1 to TRBJ1-4; no firm D call. The CDR3 has 12 residues. Germline V lookup: CDR1 DFQATT, CDR2 SNEGSKA (reference sequence). The V end was cut by 1 base, the J end by 7 bases, with 7 bases between. CDR3 in amino acids: CSARGTFEKLFF. CDR3 bases: TGCAGTGCTAGAGGAACTTTTGAAAAACTGTTTTTT.